A single sample gave rise to the 21 T cell receptor beta chains below, sequenced in a study of T cells in Graves' hyperthyroidism and ophthalmopathy (dated by TCRdb to the late 2010s). Libraries were prepared through multiplex PCR. The data were produced on an Illumina HiSeq 2000. The TCR beta CDR3 regions were amplified from the RNA transcripts. The TCR CDR3 was subjected to a first round of RT-PCR using the HTBI primer set and the Qiagen OneStep RT-PCR kit. TCRdb trimmed public reads at Q25 via fastp, called clones via MiXCR and kept in-frame beta chains. Duplicate CDR3 protein sequences are folded into a single record with the most common DNA and genes. The sample table contains roughly 660,000 distinct CDR3 sequences; only one count was recorded for approximately 15% of them. The ten largest clonotypes hold 15% to 18% of the sample. The source material was blood. These TCRs come from a man aged 50 or older with Graves' hyperthyroidism.

This clonotype appeared many times. This chain uses TRBV10-3 with TRBJ2-7; D is possibly TRBD2 (6 bases). V was clipped by 3 bases and J by 9 bases, with 21 bases between them. The CDR3 runs 15 residues. Per germline, CDR1 ENHRY and CDR2 SYGVKD. The CDR3 is CAISESKLAGSRQYF. Here the CDR3 DNA reads TGTGCCATCAGTGAATCAAAACTTGCCGGGAGCCGGCAGTACTTC.

This clonotype was counted many times. V gene TRBV20-1 combines with J gene TRBJ2-3, with D hard to call. Germline-derived CDR1 and CDR2 are DFQATT and SNEGSKA (reference sequence). This CDR3 contains 15 residues. The V end lost 0 bases, the J end lost 1 base, and 11 bases lay between the germline ends. The CDR3, as DNA: TGCAGTGCTAGAGATCCGACTTACCGCACAGATACGCAGTATTTT. Protein: CSARDPTYRTDTQYF.

The chain carries TRBV27 and TRBJ2-1; 15 nucleotides align to TRBD2. The germline V gene encodes CDR1 MNHEY and CDR2 SMNVEV (reference sequence). V shed 5 bases and J 0 bases; nucleotides not matched to a gene: 5. The CDR3 runs to 18 residues. CDR3 coding DNA: TGTGCCAGCAGTCCCCTGGGACTAGCGGGGGGCTCCTACAATGAGCAGTTCTTC. Protein sequence: CASSPLGLAGGSYNEQFF.

This clonotype appeared many times. V is TRBV11-2 and J is TRBJ1-6; D ambiguous. The CDR3 consists of 17 residues. Trimming pared 0 bases from V and 3 bases from J, leaving 12 bases between. CDR1 and CDR2 from the germline V gene are SGHAT and FQNNGV. The CDR3 DNA is TGTGCCAGCAGCTTAGAGTTAACAGCTAGCTATAATTCACCCCTCCACTTT. This codes for CASSLELTASYNSPLHF. Full variable domain (rest looked up from reference TRBV11-2 and TRBJ1-6): EAGVAQSPRYKIIEKRQSVAFWCNPISGHATLYWYQQILGQGPKLLIQFQNNGVVDDSQLPKDRFSAERLKGVDSTLKIQPAKLEDSAVYLCASSLELTASYNSPLHFGNGTRLTVT.

This clonotype was counted many times. This chain links TRBV7-3 with TRBJ1-2, with TRBD1 as a possible D gene (6 bases). Germline V gives CDR1 SGHTA, CDR2 FQGTGA. This CDR3 is 13 amino acids long. The V and J ends lost 5 bases and 4 bases respectively, with 11 bases between them. CDR3 protein: CASSTRQAYGYTF. As DNA, the CDR3 is TGTGCCAGCAGCACGAGACAGGCCTATGGCTACACCTTC.

There are many counts of this clonotype. The chain employs TRBV2 and TRBJ2-5; D might be TRBD1 or TRBD2, each matching 5 bases. Trimming removed 6 bases from V and 1 base from J, with 12 bases in between. The CDR3 length is 14 residues. The germline gives CDR1 SNHLY, CDR2 FYNNEI. The CDR3 here is CASRGPHSQETQYF. CDR3 sequence (DNA): TGTGCCAGCAGGGGACCTCACTCCCAAGAGACCCAGTACTTC.

This clonotype showed up many times. This rearrangement joins TRBV3-1 to TRBJ2-1; D call uncertain. The CDR3 covers 11 residues. The V end was cut by 6 bases, the J end by 9 bases, with 9 bases between. The germline V gene has CDR1 LGHDT and CDR2 YNNKEL (reference sequence). In nucleotides, the CDR3 is TGTGCCAGCAGTTACGCTAGTGAGCAGTTCTTC. Translating gives CASSYASEQFF.

The chain is built from TRBV6-1 and TRBJ2-7; 8 bases align to TRBD2. The germline V gene encodes CDR1 MNHNS and CDR2 SASEGT. Losses at the gene ends were 6 bases for V and 2 bases for J; bases not matched to a gene: 15. The CDR3 runs 17 residues. CDR3 protein: CASSRRKAGELTYEQYF. Written as DNA, the CDR3 is TGTGCCAGCAGCCGACGTAAAGCGGGAGAACTTACCTACGAGCAGTACTTC.

This clonotype has more than one count but fewer than ten. This rearrangement joins TRBV29-1 to TRBJ2-7; perhaps D is TRBD1 or TRBD2 (5 bases each). With 0 bases removed from V and 0 bases from J, the gap between germline ends came to 21 bases. The CDR3 totals 18 residues. Germline values: CDR1 SQVTM, CDR2 ANQGSEA. Here the CDR3 DNA reads TGCAGCGTTGAAGATCCTTTTAGTTCTCCAGGGAGCTCCTACGAGCAGTACTTC. This translates into CSVEDPFSSPGSSYEQYF.

This clonotype was found many times. The chain uses TRBV2 and TRBJ2-5; 12 bases align to TRBD2. The germline V gene has CDR1 SNHLY and CDR2 FYNNEI. There are 14 residues in the CDR3. The J segment lost 5 bases and the V segment lost 5 bases, leaving 3 bases of the junction unmatched. The CDR3: CASSLAGGIETQYF. For the CDR3, the DNA is TGTGCCAGCAGTCTAGCGGGGGGGATCGAGACCCAGTACTTC. The entire variable domain, with the rest obtained from reference TRBV2 and TRBJ2-5, is as follows: EPEVTQTPSHQVTQMGQEVILRCVPISNHLYFYWYRQILGQKVEFLVSFYNNEISEKSEIFDDQFSVERPDGSNFTLKIRSTKLEDSAMYFCASSLAGGIETQYFGPGTRLLVL.

This clonotype was counted between two and nine times. The V gene is TRBV5-1, the J gene TRBJ2-3, with 7 bases identical to TRBD2. The CDR3 length is 16 residues. Trimming cost V 4 bases and J 2 bases; bases outside gene matches: 10. Germline V gene data show CDR1 as SGHRS and CDR2 as YFSETQ. CDR3: CASSRREVSTTDTQYF. In nucleotides, the CDR3 is TGCGCCAGCAGCCGCCGGGAGGTCTCGACCACAGATACGCAGTATTTT.

This clonotype was found many times. This sequence joins TRBV27 and TRBJ2-7; no clear D. Trimming took off 3 bases at V and 6 bases at J, with 6 bases between the two ends. The germline gives CDR1 MNHEY, CDR2 SMNVEV (reference sequence). This CDR3 is 11 amino acids long. The CDR3 DNA reads TGTGCCAGCAGTTTCTACATCGAGCAGTACTTC. Its translation: CASSFYIEQYF.

Many counts were recorded for this clonotype. The chain combines TRBV9 with TRBJ2-5; 13 bases map to TRBD2. Trimming cost V 4 bases and J 2 bases; bases outside gene matches: 5. This CDR3 spans 16 amino acids. Germline V gives CDR1 SGDLS, CDR2 YYNGEE. CDR3 region: CASSMGTSGVQETQYF. CDR3 coding DNA: TGTGCCAGCAGCATGGGGACTAGCGGGGTTCAAGAGACCCAGTACTTC.

This clonotype was recorded a few times. The V gene is TRBV4-3, the J gene TRBJ2-7, with 9 positions matching TRBD1. Germline loops: CDR1 LGHNA, CDR2 YSLEER. Unmatched junction bases numbered 5, after V lost 0 bases and J lost 2 bases. This CDR3 comprises 16 residues. The CDR3 reads CASSQDQGQGAYEQYF. The CDR3 DNA reads TGCGCCAGCAGCCAAGATCAGGGACAGGGAGCCTACGAGCAGTACTTC.

The V and J genes are TRBV28 and TRBJ1-2; no definite D call. The CDR3 extends over 16 amino acids. Trimming left V 4 bases short and J 4 bases short, with 19 bases between. Per germline, CDR1 MDHEN and CDR2 SYDVKM. CDR3 protein: CASSSSLRTQRYGYTF. The CDR3 nucleotides are TGTGCCAGCAGTTCGTCCTTGAGAACTCAACGCTATGGCTACACCTTC.

The CDR3 DNA reads TGTGCCAGCAGCTTGGACAGCGGGAGAGTAGCCAAAAACATTCAGTACTTC. Amino acids: CASSLDSGRVAKNIQYF. The J gene is TRBJ2-4, the V gene TRBV7-2, with 8 bases fitting TRBD2. Looked up from germline, CDR1 is SGHTA and CDR2 is FQGNSA. The CDR3 covers 17 residues. The V segment lost 3 bases and the J segment 0 bases; nucleotides outside the gene matches: 7.

This clonotype occurred a few times. V is TRBV28 and J is TRBJ2-6; tentative D call: TRBD1 (7 bases). There are 14 residues in the CDR3. V was cut by 8 bases and J by 4 bases, with 12 bases left in between. Germline lookup yields CDR1 MDHEN and CDR2 SYDVKM. The CDR3 nucleotides read TGTGCCAGCTACAGGGGAGGAGGGGCCAACGTCCTGACTTTC. Its protein product is CASYRGGGANVLTF. Using reference TRBV28 and TRBJ2-6 for the parts outside the CDR3, the full variable domain is DVKVTQSSRYLVKRTGEKVFLECVQDMDHENMFWYRQDPGLGLRLIYFSYDVKMKEKGDIPEGYSVSREKKERFSLILESASTNQTSMYLCASYRGGGANVLTFGAGSRLTVL.

The V gene is TRBV11-2, the J gene TRBJ2-1; D is perhaps TRBD1 (5 bases). CDR3 length: 16 residues. With 1 base removed from V and 5 bases from J, the gap between germline ends came to 15 bases. Germline CDR1 reads SGHAT; CDR2 reads FQNNGV. The CDR3 DNA reads as TGTGCCAGCAGCTTAGCAGGGCTTAGCTACAACAATGAGCAGTTCTTC. This gives the protein CASSLAGLSYNNEQFF.

This clonotype has ten or more counts. V and J are TRBV7-9 and TRBJ2-1; D is perhaps TRBD2 (5 bases). The CDR3 loop spans 13 amino acids. Trimming shortened V by 5 bases and J by 8 bases, and 13 bases separated the two germline ends. Germline-derived CDR1 and CDR2 are SEHNR and FQNEAQ (reference sequence). CDR3: CASSPLYSDEQFF. The CDR3 DNA reads TGTGCCAGCAGCCCCTTATATAGCGATGAGCAGTTCTTC. The full variable domain, rest sourced from reference TRBV7-9 and TRBJ2-1, is DTGVSQNPRHKITKRGQNVTFRCDPISEHNRLYWYRQTLGQGPEFLTYFQNEAQLEKSRLLSDRFSAERPKGSFSTLEIQRTEQGDSAMYLCASSPLYSDEQFFGPGTRLTVL.

This chain connects TRBV12-3 or TRBV12-4 to TRBJ2-3; no clear D. V shed 8 bases and J shed 1 base, with 16 bases lying between them. This CDR3 is 15 amino acids long. CDR3 sequence: CASLSGKTGTDTQYF. The DNA for the CDR3 is TGTGCCAGCCTCTCCGGCAAAACCGGCACAGATACGCAGTATTTT.

This clonotype came up many times. J is TRBJ2-3 and V is TRBV24-1; unclear D gene. The V and J ends lost 1 base and 1 base respectively, with 2 bases between them. This CDR3 comprises 13 residues. In germline, CDR1 is KGHDR, CDR2 SFDVKD. The CDR3 nucleotides read TGTGCCACCAGTGATTTTGGCACAGATACGCAGTATTTT. It yields the protein CATSDFGTDTQYF.